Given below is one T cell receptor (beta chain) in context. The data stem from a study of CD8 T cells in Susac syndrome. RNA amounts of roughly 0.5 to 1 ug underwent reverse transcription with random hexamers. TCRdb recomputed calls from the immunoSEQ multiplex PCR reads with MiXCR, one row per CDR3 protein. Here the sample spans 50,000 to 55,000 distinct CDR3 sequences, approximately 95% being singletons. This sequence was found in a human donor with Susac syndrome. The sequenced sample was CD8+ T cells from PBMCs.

This CDR3 is CASNDGTANEKLFF. The CDR3 nucleotides are TGTGCCAGCAACGACGGGACAGCTAATGAAAAACTGTTTTTT. This chain joins TRBV7-3 and TRBJ1-4; 7 nucleotides agree with TRBD1. This CDR3 has 14 residues. The junction had 5 bases not matched to a gene; V was cut back by 7 bases and J by 3 bases. Germline V gene data show CDR1 as SGHTA and CDR2 as FQGTGA.